The text below deals with one T cell receptor (beta chain). This clonotype was detected many times. Its antigen remains unidentified. No quality values exist for individual bases; no much larger clone is one base distant. This entry comes from a study of T cells in Graves' hyperthyroidism and ophthalmopathy (dated by TCRdb to about 2019). Study-level background: Peripheral blood samples were taken at initial diagnosis, before any treatment was given. Prospective prediction of ophthalmopathy was tested in an independent validation cohort of fewer than 20 hyperthyroidism patients and 15 to 17 patients who later progressed to ophthalmopathy. Thyroid tissue and blood T-cell repertoires from about 6 Graves' hyperthyroidism patients were also compared in the study. To identify TCR V-J signatures that set the groups apart, the researchers used a discovery cohort of more than 95 patients, made up of 43 with Graves' ophthalmopathy and about 60 with stable Graves' hyperthyroidism. TCR Vbeta CDR3 sequencing of 120 to 150 peripheral blood samples (43 ophthalmopathy, about 80 hyperthyroidism and roughly 17 progressor patients) is reported in the paper. After sampling, hyperthyroidism patients received methimazole starting at 30 mg daily, and ophthalmopathy patients received high-dose intravenous methylprednisolone. For training and testing, the roughly 93 patients in the discovery cohort were randomly divided in a 7:3 ratio. General study outcomes and caveats: No statistical method was used to fix the sample size in advance, and group allocation was not hidden from the investigators. Most expanded thyroid clonotypes (frequency above 0.001) were also found in blood, which suggests that blood repertoires may mirror thyroid immune responses. In validation, progression to ophthalmopathy was predicted by the model with around 71% sensitivity and approximately 78% specificity, a median of approximately 7.1 months before onset. In cross-validation, a model built on a 13 V-J signature told ophthalmopathy apart from stable hyperthyroidism with 87.88% sensitivity and around 84% specificity, and in testing the same model reached 80%/75%.

Reading the germline V gene gives CDR1 MDHEN and CDR2 SYDVKM. Relative to germline, V is 6 bases shorter and J is 10 bases shorter, with 10 bases between their ends. The CDR3 runs 11 amino acids, cysteine and phenylalanine included. Left in the record is the CDR3 DNA by itself, 33 bases read in frame from the first base. Ophthalmopathy patients had moderately to severely active disease, Clinical Activity Score of at least 3, NOSPECS grade of at least 4, and duration under 3 months. Patients with uncontrolled infections, other autoimmune diseases, pregnancy or lactation were excluded. Clinical symptoms, serum thyroxine and TRAb, thyroid ultrasound, and orbital computed tomography formed the basis for the diagnoses. PBMCs were separated from under 12 ml of fresh peripheral blood using Ficoll-Paque density gradient centrifugation. Total RNA was extracted with Trizol reagent, and quality was checked on an Agilent 2100 Bioanalyzer.

Amplification of TCR beta CDR3 regions was carried out from RNA transcripts. A first-round RT-PCR of the TCR CDR3 used the HTBI primer set with the Qiagen OneStep RT-PCR kit. Libraries were constructed in a second round of multiplex PCR, after which size selection and purification were carried out. The libraries were sequenced on an Illumina HiSeq2000 using paired-end 100 bp reads. As for the original processing: SOAPnuke was used to process the raw data, removing reads that contained adapters or uncalled bases, had a mean Phred below 15, or lacked an exact match to the constant primer or identifier. High-quality paired reads were merged using COPE v1.2.5, and each unique nucleotide sequence was defined as a clonotype. MiTCR v1.1 was used to align the clonotypes against IMGT TRBV, TRBD and TRBJ reference segments. The analysis was restricted to V-J combinations with a frequency above 0.0001, which together covered just over 99% of the repertoires. A TCS score was defined as the ratio between F50 (clonal expansion) and ExV (chaos), using BLOSUM62-based TCRdist between CDR3 peptides within each V-J. Welch's t-statistics and random forest reduced 450 to 600 V-J features to under 15, which were used in a naive Bayes classifier (R e1071). TCRdb's own reprocessing of the public reads used fastp at Q25 and MiXCR and kept productive beta chains. Each CDR3 protein appears once, grouped with its most common genes and DNA. The V and J calls here are based on TCRdb, not the publication. The sample table records approximately 350,000 distinct CDR3 sequences; 15% of these occur just once. The ten most abundant clones make up approximately 19% of the sample.

The receptor chain draws on TRBV28 and TRBJ2-4, with the D gene call left open. Sequencing was performed on blood. This TCR was sampled from a woman aged 55-69 years with Graves' ophthalmopathy. The CDR3 protein sequence reads: CASRDTLIQYF. The nucleotide sequence is given as TGTGCCAGCAGAGACACGCTTATTCAGTACTTC.